This is a list of T cell receptor beta chains from one sample in a study of CD8 T cells in Susac syndrome. TCRdb called the immunoSEQ multiplex PCR reads again in MiXCR, with one record for every CDR3 protein. This sample yields tens of thousands of distinct CDR3 sequences, of which 96% are seen a single time; roughly 0.62% belongs to the top ten. Material: CD8+ T cells from PBMCs. The receptor set was obtained from a human donor with Susac syndrome. CDR3s leave out the opening cysteine and the closing phenylalanine or tryptophan. Clone size appears in some rows only: once, few, many, or a class for an expanded clone.

v_gene	j_gene	abundance	len	CDR3aa
TRBV30	TRBJ1-2	.	10	ASPGGNDGYT
TRBV5-1	TRBJ1-1	once	11	ASSLHRNTEAF
TRBV12-3/TRBV12-4	TRBJ2-1	.	7	ASSLPVV
TRBV6-2/TRBV6-3	TRBJ1-2	.	12	ASSYRNQGYGYT
TRBV29-1	TRBJ1-1	.	12	SASVPARDTEAF
TRBV29-1	TRBJ2-2	.	12	SVSGGSGGRELF
TRBV12-3/TRBV12-4	TRBJ2-6	.	20	ASNLRISSRGYSSSGANVLT
TRBV27	TRBJ1-6	.	11	ASGGGDHSPLH
TRBV20-1	TRBJ1-1	.	9	SAQWNTEAF
TRBV7-8	TRBJ1-1	.	13	ASSSAGSTNTEAF
TRBV7-8	TRBJ2-3	.	11	ASSLVARDTQY
TRBV7-2	TRBJ1-5	.	13	ASSSAPYSNQPQH
TRBV10-3	TRBJ1-3	.	13	AISESTASGNTIY
TRBV4-2	TRBJ2-2	.	8	ASEGGELF
TRBV6-2/TRBV6-3	TRBJ2-5	.	13	ASRPRGTEEETQY
TRBV18	TRBJ1-5	.	12	ASSPGQGSSPQH
TRBV6-5	TRBJ2-3	.	13	ASSYSRGFTDTQY
TRBV15	TRBJ2-1	.	12	ATSTTQGSNEQF
TRBV5-4	TRBJ1-2	.	11	ASSLARNYGYT
TRBV13	TRBJ2-7	.	11	ASSKSTSYEQY
TRBV11-1	TRBJ2-7	.	13	ASSLVGGLSYEQY
TRBV5-4	TRBJ2-2	.	13	ASSLSRVNTGELF
TRBV30	TRBJ1-4	.	13	AWKAAGQGNEKLF
TRBV28	TRBJ2-3	.	12	ASSFRTDTDTQY
TRBV29-1	TRBJ2-2	.	10	SVEGATGELF
TRBV28	TRBJ2-5	.	13	ASSLPGQGGETQY
TRBV29-1	TRBJ2-7	.	11	SVEGDSRYEQY
TRBV7-2	TRBJ2-5	.	13	ASSLQGARGETQY
TRBV6-2/TRBV6-3	TRBJ1-5	.	13	ASSYHLGGNQPQH
TRBV5-4	TRBJ1-1	.	12	ASSPRYKNTEAF
TRBV12-3/TRBV12-4	TRBJ1-5	.	12	ASSFGTMDQPQH
TRBV12-5	TRBJ1-5	.	12	ASGISDSNQPQH
TRBV3-1	TRBJ2-1	.	9	ASSPYNEQF
TRBV30	TRBJ2-2	.	11	AWSGTNTGELF
TRBV5-4	TRBJ2-2	.	14	ASSLGQGGNTGELF
TRBV28	TRBJ1-2	.	8	AGGYRGYT
TRBV5-1	TRBJ2-7	.	13	ASSLVMGDSWEQY
TRBV29-1	TRBJ1-2	.	13	SVVGGGRPNYGYT
TRBV30	TRBJ1-2	.	10	AWSVRGNGYT
TRBV7-2	TRBJ2-5	.	15	ASSPGLAGARRETQY
TRBV4-3	TRBJ2-7	.	13	ASSQDPDIHYEQY
TRBV5-4	TRBJ2-1	.	13	ASSSAGPSSNEQF
TRBV21-1	TRBJ1-5	.	18	ASSRSGPLPDTYGNQPQH
TRBV5-1	TRBJ1-2	once	12	ASSFGLTGDGYT
TRBV6-5	TRBJ2-1	.	11	ASSYPLRNEQF
TRBV5-1	TRBJ2-5	.	11	ASSFALQETQY
TRBV30	TRBJ1-2	.	14	AWTPNRGFGNYGYT
TRBV14	TRBJ1-5	once	13	ASSFRQGLGQPQH
TRBV6-2/TRBV6-3	TRBJ2-7	.	9	ASSTRLEQY
TRBV6-2/TRBV6-3	TRBJ1-1	.	12	ASSPPWGGGEAF
TRBV20-1	TRBJ2-7	.	11	SAQAVGGSEQY